This TCR beta chain was sequenced during a study of blood T cell repertoires in COVID-19. Study summary: Recovered participants had two consecutive negative NP/OP PCR tests, healthcare professional clearance, or symptom resolution. Collection of acute and convalescent COVID-19 samples took place in the United States, Italy and Spain.

Participant age was about 18 to 89 years, and participants resided in 24 US areas. In the original processing: Cell counts per sample came from amplifying reference gene primers. TCRdb's copy holds only in-frame clones and misses some; the assay was immunoSEQ multiplex PCR. From that table come the V and J calls and clone size; the DNA was used to work out D and trimming. Here the sample spans around 290,000 clones, 88% being singletons. Per germline, CDR1 SGHRS and CDR2 YFSETQ. With 5 bases removed from V and 0 bases from J, the gap between germline ends came to 9 bases. The CDR3 spans 14 residues. The chain has TRBV5-1 and TRBJ2-1, with D unclear. The sequenced material came from PBMCs or T cells enriched from blood (not recorded which). The receptor's source is a woman aged 60-75 years in a cohort exposed to, infected with or recovered from COVID-19 (not recorded which). CDR3 sequence reads: CASRVRPSYNEQFF. As DNA, the CDR3 is TGCGCCAGCAGGGTCAGGCCCTCCTACAATGAGCAGTTCTTC.